This T cell receptor (beta chain) was observed in a study of T cells in localized non-small cell lung cancer. The CDR3 runs to 16 residues. The V gene lost 0 bases and the J gene lost 0 bases, with 10 bases spanning the gap. Germline V CDR1 and CDR2: SGHRS, YFSETQ. Libraries were prepared by immunoSEQ multiplex PCR; TCRdb keeps only in-frame clonotypes and omits some of them. The repertoire holds under 30,000 clones, with about 89% as singletons. This rearrangement joins TRBV5-1 to TRBJ1-3; maybe TRBD1 (6 bases). The source is a woman aged 35 to 70 with stage I lung adenocarcinoma. Sequencing was performed on peripheral blood, taken before any cancer treatment. The CDR3 here is CASSLGGGRSGNTIYF. CDR3 nucleotide sequence: TGCGCCAGCAGCTTGGGCGGGGGCCGCTCTGGAAACACCATATATTTT.